What follows are 32 T cell receptor beta chains derived from one specimen sequenced in a study of immune evolution from preneoplasia to lung adenocarcinoma. Sequenced by immunoSEQ multiplex PCR; TCRdb stores in-frame clones only, minus some. This table has some 8,500 clones, approximately 83% appearing once. The source material was FFPE minimally invasive lung adenocarcinoma tissue. These receptors were collected from a person aged 70 to 85 with lung adenocarcinoma.

The chain recombines TRBV18 with TRBJ1-5; perhaps TRBD1 as D (6 bases). There are 15 residues in the CDR3. V was shortened by 6 bases and J by 2 bases, with 14 bases between the two germline ends. The germline gives CDR1 KGHSH, CDR2 LQKENI. CDR3 amino acids: CASSRGRQGNQPQHF. The CDR3, as DNA: TGTGCCAGCTCCCGTGGTAGACAGGGCAATCAGCCCCAGCATTTT.

The rearrangement uses TRBV28 and TRBJ1-2; 7 nucleotides align to TRBD1. V shed 1 base, J shed 5 bases, and the junction held 10 bases outside the gene matches. Germline loops: CDR1 MDHEN, CDR2 SYDVKM. The CDR3 contains 16 residues. CDR3 amino acids: CASSLSQPGQLYGYTF. CDR3 nucleotide sequence: TGTGCCAGCAGTTTATCCCAACCGGGACAGTTGTATGGCTACACCTTC.

This chain connects TRBV7-2 to TRBJ2-7; TRBD2 matches 9 bases. V was pared by 3 bases and J by 6 bases, with 3 bases of the junction left unmatched. Per the germline V gene, CDR1 is SGHTA and CDR2 is FQGNSA. This CDR3 comprises 13 residues. The CDR3 DNA reads as TGTGCCAGCAGCTTGGGACTAGCAGGCGAGCAGTACTTC. The encoded protein is CASSLGLAGEQYF.

This clone has a handful of counts. The chain has TRBV28 and TRBJ1-3, with D uncertain. With 7 bases removed from V and 4 bases from J, the gap between germline ends came to 11 bases. CDR3 length: 13 residues. Germline V gene sequence: CDR1 MDHEN, CDR2 SYDVKM. CDR3 sequence reads: CASTPSSGNTIYF. The CDR3, as DNA: TGTGCCAGCACCCCATCCTCCGGAAACACCATATATTTT.

The gene calls are TRBV28 and TRBJ1-2; D possibly corresponds to TRBD1 (5 bases). With 6 bases removed from V and 2 bases from J, the gap between germline ends came to 13 bases. The CDR3 sequence is 14 residues long. The germline V gene has CDR1 MDHEN and CDR2 SYDVKM. The CDR3 bases are TGTGCCAGCAGCCCCTCGACAGTAAACTATGGCTACACCTTC. Its protein is CASSPSTVNYGYTF.

This chain links TRBV28 with TRBJ1-1; D is ambiguous. CDR3 length equals 14 residues. Trimming took off 6 bases at V and 4 bases at J, with 15 bases between the two ends. Germline CDR1 and CDR2: MDHEN and SYDVKM. Here the CDR3 reads CASSAQLGSTEAFF. CDR3 in DNA: TGTGCCAGCAGCGCCCAATTGGGATCCACTGAAGCTTTCTTT.

The chain couples TRBV6-4 to TRBJ2-6; D is uncertain. CDR1 is MRHNA and CDR2 is SNTAGT in the germline V gene. CDR3 length: 14 residues. Trimming removed 6 bases from V and 4 bases from J, with 10 bases in between. The CDR3 DNA reads TGTGCCAGCAGCCCCAGTTCGGGGGCCAACGTCCTGACTTTC. It translates to CASSPSSGANVLTF.

The chain employs TRBV7-8 and TRBJ2-7, with D possibly being TRBD1 (6 bases). V lost 6 bases, J lost 1 base, and 13 bases lay in between. Germline-derived CDR1 and CDR2 are SGHVS and FQNEAQ. This CDR3 has 14 amino acids. This chain's CDR3 is CASRNLGASYEQYF. CDR3 nucleotides: TGTGCCAGCAGGAACCTGGGGGCTTCCTACGAGCAGTACTTC.

V gene TRBV14 combines with J gene TRBJ1-6, with D unresolved. The CDR3 sequence is 13 residues long. Germline V gene sequence: CDR1 SGHDN, CDR2 FVKESK. Trimming removed 7 bases at V and 7 bases at J, with 11 bases between. CDR3 region: CASTLTGNSPLHF. The CDR3 nucleotides are TGTGCCAGCACCCTAACGGGGAATTCACCCCTCCACTTT.

This clone was seen a few times. V is TRBV4-2 and J is TRBJ2-6; D gene uncertain. The germline V and J ends were trimmed by 5 bases and 5 bases, with 13 bases remaining between them. Germline CDR1 and CDR2: LGHNA and YNFKEQ. The CDR3 has 15 residues. In DNA, the CDR3 is TGTGCCAGCAGCTGGTTACAAAGTCGGGCCAACGTCCTGACTTTC. This sequence encodes CASSWLQSRANVLTF.

A note on this clone: A junction boundary mismatches the germline segment, possibly from a read error. This chain uses TRBV5-1 with TRBJ2-7; 9 bases agree with TRBD1. The CDR3 extends over 14 amino acids. Germline V gene lookup returns CDR1 SGHRS and CDR2 YFSETQ. The CDR3 region is CASSLGQGSYEQYF. In DNA, the CDR3 is TGCGCCAGCAGTTTGGGACAGGGATCCTACGAGCAGTACTTC.

This clone has only one observation. The junction shows a germline mismatch at one end, possibly a read error. This sequence joins TRBV4-1 and TRBJ2-7; D not certain. Looked up from germline, CDR1 is MGHRA and CDR2 is YSYEKL. The CDR3 extends over 9 amino acids. For the CDR3, the DNA is TGCGCCAGCAGCCAAGAAGCCCACTTC. Protein product: CASSQEAHF.

The chain uses TRBV7-9 and TRBJ2-5, with 12 bases matching TRBD2. This CDR3 region has 16 residues. V lost 5 bases to trimming and J lost 4 bases; unmatched junction nucleotides: 8. The V gene's germline CDR1 is SEHNR and CDR2 FQNEAQ (reference sequence). CDR3 protein: CASSKLLAGGIETQYF. The CDR3 DNA reads TGTGCCAGCAGCAAACTTCTAGCGGGGGGGATAGAGACCCAGTACTTC.

The chain carries TRBV4-2 and TRBJ1-2, with a weak D call TRBD1 (5 bases). The CDR3 is 14 amino acids. Trimming took 0 bases from V and 8 from J, leaving 13 bases between them. Germline V CDR1 and CDR2: LGHNA, YNFKEQ. Here the CDR3 DNA reads TGTGCCAGCAGCCAAGACGGAGGGGTAGACGGCTACACCTTC. Its translation is CASSQDGGVDGYTF.

The V gene is TRBV19, the J gene TRBJ1-6; 7 nucleotides agree with TRBD1. The CDR3 loop spans 18 amino acids. The ends lost 6 bases at V and 7 bases at J; junction bases unmatched: 18. Germline lookup yields CDR1 LNHDA and CDR2 SQIVND (reference sequence). The CDR3 nucleotides read TGTGCCAGTAGCCAAACTCCTCTAACAGGGGCGGAAAATTCACCCCTCCACTTT. As protein: CASSQTPLTGAENSPLHF.

The chain links TRBV28 to TRBJ1-1; TRBD1 matches 8 bases. CDR1 MDHEN and CDR2 SYDVKM come from the germline V gene. After removal of 6 bases from V and 4 bases from J, the junction contained 7 bases not matched to a gene. The CDR3 covers 14 residues. CDR3 nucleotide sequence: TGTGCCAGCAGCCGACAGGGGTTGGGCACTGAAGCTTTCTTT. Translated, it gives CASSRQGLGTEAFF.

This sequence joins TRBV11-2 and TRBJ2-5; 9 bases align to TRBD2. CDR1 is SGHAT, CDR2 FQNNGV, per germline. The length of the CDR3 is 17 residues. The junction had 14 bases not matched to a gene; V was cut back by 4 bases and J by 5 bases. The CDR3 DNA reads as TGTGCCAGCAGCTCGGTGTTCTCTAGCGGGGAGAAGGAGACCCAGTACTTC. This encodes CASSSVFSSGEKETQYF.

The V gene is TRBV4-1, the J gene TRBJ1-5; no reliable D call. CDR1 is MGHRA, CDR2 YSYEKL, per germline. V was clipped by 4 bases and J by 4 bases, with 17 bases between them. The CDR3 loop spans 16 amino acids. The CDR3 nucleotides read TGCGCCAGCAGCCCCAGCCGGACTGAACTAAATCAGCCCCAGCATTTT. Encoded protein: CASSPSRTELNQPQHF.

The chain couples TRBV6-5 to TRBJ1-1; 7 bases fit TRBD1. CDR3 length: 14 amino acids. Germline CDR1 reads MNHEY; CDR2 reads SVGAGI. The ends lost 6 bases at V and 1 base at J; junction bases unmatched: 5. DNA for the CDR3: TGTGCCAGCAGAAGACAGGGTAGGAACACTGAAGCTTTCTTT. Its translation is CASRRQGRNTEAFF.

This rearrangement joins TRBV7-2 to TRBJ2-1, with 8 nucleotides matching TRBD2. Germline V CDR1 and CDR2: SGHTA, FQGNSA. The CDR3 loop spans 15 amino acids. J was trimmed by 8 bases and V by 2 bases; bases with no gene match: 8. CDR3: CASSLTGGGSHEQFF. The CDR3, as DNA: TGTGCCAGCAGCTTAACGGGCGGGGGGTCACATGAGCAGTTCTTC.

The V and J genes are TRBV20-1 and TRBJ2-3; the D is unclear. CDR1 is DFQATT, CDR2 SNEGSKA, per germline (reference sequence). The CDR3 spans 11 residues. Trimming took 4 bases from V and 9 from J, leaving 11 bases between them. The CDR3 is CSATYTGTQYF. The CDR3 nucleotides read TGCAGTGCTACGTACACTGGGACGCAGTATTTT.

V is TRBV19 and J is TRBJ1-2, with D uncertain. The CDR3 consists of 13 residues. Looked up from germline, CDR1 is LNHDA and CDR2 is SQIVND (reference sequence). The V gene lost 3 bases and the J gene lost 6 bases, with 11 bases spanning the gap. CDR3 sequence (DNA): TGTGCCAGTAGTATCGGCGGGGTTGATGGCTACACCTTC. Translating gives CASSIGGVDGYTF. Full variable domain (rest looked up from reference TRBV19 and TRBJ1-2): DGGITQSPKYLFRKEGQNVTLSCEQNLNHDAMYWYRQDPGQGLRLIYYSQIVNDFQKGDIAEGYSVSREKKESFPLTVTSAQKNPTAFYLCASSIGGVDGYTFGSGTRLTVV.

The chain links TRBV11-2 to TRBJ1-1; D ambiguous. Between the trimmed V and J ends, which lost 1 base and 8 bases, there was a span of 14 bases. In germline, CDR1 is SGHAT, CDR2 FQNNGV. The CDR3 runs to 14 residues. For the CDR3, the DNA is TGTGCCAGCAGCTTAGCCGTAAGAGGTGGGGAAGCTTTCTTT. Translation gives CASSLAVRGGEAFF.

The chain has TRBV6-5 and TRBJ1-2, with D possibly being TRBD1 (6 bases). Trimming removed 7 bases from V and 8 bases from J, with 23 bases in between. The CDR3 contains 15 residues. Germline lookup yields CDR1 MNHEY and CDR2 SVGAGI. Here the CDR3 DNA reads TGTGCCAGCAAGGGGGGACTGACCCTTTTAGGGGGCTACACCTTC. Amino acids: CASKGGLTLLGGYTF.

The chain joins TRBV19 to TRBJ1-5, with 7 positions matching TRBD1. The CDR3 loop spans 15 amino acids. The J segment lost 10 bases and the V segment lost 3 bases, leaving 12 bases of the junction unmatched. Per the germline V gene, CDR1 is LNHDA and CDR2 is SQIVND (reference sequence). CDR3 coding DNA: TGTGCCAGTAGTATGGGAGTACAGGGGCAATATCCCCAGCATTTT. Its translation: CASSMGVQGQYPQHF. Supplemented by reference TRBV19 and TRBJ1-5, the full variable domain reads DGGITQSPKYLFRKEGQNVTLSCEQNLNHDAMYWYRQDPGQGLRLIYYSQIVNDFQKGDIAEGYSVSREKKESFPLTVTSAQKNPTAFYLCASSMGVQGQYPQHFGDGTRLSIL.

This clone came up a few times. V usage is TRBV11-2 and J usage is TRBJ1-1, with 8 bases fitting TRBD1. The CDR3 consists of 15 residues. The germline V gene has CDR1 SGHAT and CDR2 FQNNGV. V shed 6 bases and J 1 base; nucleotides not matched to a gene: 7. The CDR3 DNA sequence: TGTGCCAGCAGTCGGACAGGGATTGAGAACACTGAAGCTTTCTTT. Translation: CASSRTGIENTEAFF. The full variable domain, its missing parts supplied by reference TRBV11-2 and TRBJ1-1, is EAGVAQSPRYKIIEKRQSVAFWCNPISGHATLYWYQQILGQGPKLLIQFQNNGVVDDSQLPKDRFSAERLKGVDSTLKIQPAKLEDSAVYLCASSRTGIENTEAFFGQGTRLTVV.

The chain uses TRBV4-1 and TRBJ2-7, with 10 bases identical to TRBD1. Germline V lookup: CDR1 MGHRA, CDR2 YSYEKL. Germline trimming cut 3 bases from V and 4 bases from J; bases unmatched to any gene: 9. The CDR3 spans 16 residues. The CDR3 nucleotides read TGCGCCAGCAGCCATGCGTGGGGGACAGGGGAATACGAGCAGTACTTC. Its protein is CASSHAWGTGEYEQYF.

CDR3 DNA sequence: TGCGCCAGCAGCCCGCGCCCGACTAGCGGGGGGTACAATGAGCAGTTCTTC. Protein product: CASSPRPTSGGYNEQFF. The chain combines TRBV5-1 with TRBJ2-1; 13 positions match TRBD2. The CDR3 extends over 17 amino acids. V was clipped by 4 bases and J by 4 bases; unmatched bases: 8. The germline V gene encodes CDR1 SGHRS and CDR2 YFSETQ.

This clone was recorded only once. This chain joins TRBV27 and TRBJ1-2, with 9 bases aligning to TRBD1. The CDR3 is made up of 15 amino acids. CDR1 is MNHEY, CDR2 SMNVEV, per germline (reference sequence). V was clipped by 6 bases and J by 8 bases; unmatched bases: 13. The CDR3, as DNA: TGTGCCAGCAGCCCCCTGGGACAGGGAATTTGGGGCTACACCTTC. As protein: CASSPLGQGIWGYTF.

The chain joins TRBV10-3 to TRBJ1-6; D remains unclear. CDR1 and CDR2 from the germline V gene are ENHRY and SYGVKD. Deletions cut 5 bases from V and 4 bases from J, with 6 bases between. CDR3 size: 13 residues. The CDR3 region is CAISQEYNSPLHF. DNA of the CDR3: TGTGCCATCAGTCAGGAGTATAATTCACCCCTCCACTTT.

The V and J genes are TRBV11-2 and TRBJ1-2, with 8 positions matching TRBD1. CDR1 and CDR2 (germline): SGHAT, FQNNGV. Trimming cost V 5 bases and J 4 bases; bases outside gene matches: 12. The CDR3 runs 16 residues. The CDR3 nucleotides read TGTGCCAGCAGCGAAGGGGACAGGCCGCGGGTCTATGGCTACACCTTC. It yields the protein CASSEGDRPRVYGYTF.

The chain links TRBV28 to TRBJ2-3, with D possibly matching TRBD1 (6 bases). Trimming took off 4 bases at V and 2 bases at J, with 10 bases between the two ends. The CDR3 runs 14 residues. Looked up from germline, CDR1 is MDHEN and CDR2 is SYDVKM. The CDR3 DNA is TGTGCCAGCAGTTCGGACAGCATCACAGATACGCAGTATTTT. It translates to CASSSDSITDTQYF.